The 10 T cell receptor beta chains presented below share a single source sample, sequenced in a study of cytomegalovirus exposure and HLA in healthy donors. A multiplex PCR was run with 60 Vbeta primers and 13 Jbeta primers. Clones were read by immunoSEQ multiplex PCR, and TCRdb kept only the in-frame ones, dropping some. The sample yields some 170,000 clones, about 80% seen once. Sequencing was performed on PBMCs. The receptors were sampled from a man aged 40-49 years in good health and CMV-seropositive.

This sequence joins TRBV5-8 and TRBJ2-5, with TRBD1 matching 11 bases. V lost 4 bases and J lost 1; bases outside the gene matches: 15. The V gene's germline CDR1 is SGHTS and CDR2 YDEGEE. The CDR3 extends over 19 amino acids. The CDR3 DNA follows: TGTGCCAGCAGCCTGGGGACAGGGGGTTTGGGAGGTTCCCAAGAGACCCAGTACTTC. This translates into CASSLGTGGLGGSQETQYF.

The rearrangement joins TRBV7-8 to TRBJ2-2; the match to TRBD2 covers 16 bases. With 0 bases clipped from V and 0 bases from J, the junction kept 4 bases outside the gene matches. Germline V gene lookup returns CDR1 SGHVS and CDR2 FQNEAQ. This CDR3 is built from 20 residues. In nucleotides, the CDR3 is TGTGCCAGCAGCTTAGCGCGTGGGACTAGCGGGAGGGCGAACACCGGGGAGCTGTTTTTT. Protein: CASSLARGTSGRANTGELFF.

The V and J genes are TRBV18 and TRBJ2-1; 10 nucleotides align to TRBD1. The CDR3 is 15 amino acids. The V segment lost 6 bases and the J segment 2 bases; nucleotides outside the gene matches: 4. Germline V gives CDR1 KGHSH, CDR2 LQKENI. The CDR3 DNA sequence: TGTGCCAGCTCGTGGACAGGGGGTACCTACAATGAGCAGTTCTTC. It yields the protein CASSWTGGTYNEQFF.

This rearrangement joins TRBV7-8 to TRBJ2-3, with D perhaps matching TRBD2 (6 bases). The CDR3 is 15 residues long. Trimming pared 5 bases from V and 2 bases from J, leaving 14 bases between. Looked up from germline, CDR1 is SGHVS and CDR2 is FQNEAQ. As DNA, the CDR3 is TGTGCCAGCAGCACCCTAGCGACCGTCACAGATACGCAGTATTTT. Protein sequence: CASSTLATVTDTQYF.

The table lists this clone with a count of one. The chain is built from TRBV18 and TRBJ2-2; the match to TRBD2 covers 9 bases. This CDR3 is built from 16 residues. Germline V gives CDR1 KGHSH, CDR2 LQKENI. J was trimmed by 4 bases and V by 0 bases; bases with no gene match: 3. The CDR3 coding sequence is TGTGCCAGCTCACCACCGGCTAGCGGGATCACCGGGGAGCTGTTTTTT. Protein sequence: CASSPPASGITGELFF. The full variable domain, completed using reference TRBV18 and TRBJ2-2, is NAGVMQNPRHLVRRRGQEARLRCSPMKGHSHVYWYRQLPEEGLKFMVYLQKENIIDESGMPKERFSAEFPKEGPSILRIQQVVRGDSAAYFCASSPPASGITGELFFGEGSRLTVL.

The rearrangement joins TRBV6-1 to TRBJ2-7; D possibly corresponds to TRBD2 (6 bases). The germline V gene encodes CDR1 MNHNS and CDR2 SASEGT. With 8 bases removed from V and 3 bases from J, the gap between germline ends came to 11 bases. This CDR3 region has 12 residues. CDR3 loop: CASRELNYEQYF. CDR3 nucleotide sequence: TGTGCCAGCCGGGAGCTGAACTACGAGCAGTACTTC.

The rearrangement links TRBV7-6 to TRBJ1-3; D ambiguous. Trimming took 5 bases from V and 1 from J, leaving 12 bases between them. Germline values: CDR1 SGHVS, CDR2 FNYEAQ. The CDR3 has 15 residues. The CDR3 nucleotides are TGTGCCAGCAGCCCCCTAAGTTTGTCTGGAAACACCATATATTTT. Amino acids: CASSPLSLSGNTIYF.

The V gene is TRBV29-1, the J gene TRBJ2-5; 7 nucleotides align to TRBD1. The CDR3 is 13 residues long. In germline, CDR1 is SQVTM, CDR2 ANQGSEA. Trimming took 7 bases from V and 4 from J; bases not matched to a gene: 9. As DNA, the CDR3 is TGCAGCGCTAAAACGACAGGGATAGAGACCCAGTACTTC. This encodes CSAKTTGIETQYF.

As DNA, the CDR3 is TGTGCCAGCAGTGAATCGGGCAGGGGTTACTACAATGAGCAGTTCTTC. It specifies CASSESGRGYYNEQFF. The chain joins TRBV25-1 to TRBJ2-1, with a possible D match to TRBD1 (6 bases). The CDR3 loop spans 16 amino acids. Trimming removed 1 base at V and 3 bases at J, with 13 bases between. The germline V gene encodes CDR1 MGHDK and CDR2 SYGVNS.

The chain employs TRBV6-5 and TRBJ1-5; D unclear. This CDR3 has 14 residues. V dropped 6 bases and J dropped 8 bases, with 17 bases sitting between them. Germline assignment: CDR1 MNHEY and CDR2 SVGAGI. The DNA of the CDR3 is TGTGCCAGCAGACCCGTGACATTCTGGGAGCCCCAGCATTTT. Its translation: CASRPVTFWEPQHF.